The sequence of this T cell receptor beta chain was determined in a study of beta chain features in type 1 diabetes (dated by TCRdb to about 2018). Notes on the research overall: Mean age, gender distribution, total cell number and subset yield were not different between patients and healthy donors. A total of some 110 million sorted cells were examined across all samples, and a strong correlation was observed between cell number per subset and RNA yield. In the study, TCRB repertoires of sorted circulating CD4+ T cell subsets from recently diagnosed type 1 diabetes patients were compared with those of matched healthy donors. Naive and central memory subsets were obtained from all 30 or so donors, but regulatory and stem cell-like memory subsets were isolated from only 8 patients and roughly eight healthy donors. Paper-wide results and their limitations: Because the HLA sub-analyses included only small numbers of individuals, any influence of HLA type on TCRB rearrangement was left unresolved. In all four CD4+ subsets, TCRB CDR3 length was moderately but significantly shorter in type 1 diabetes patients. Because cDNA was sequenced instead of genomic DNA, highly expressing activated cells could be over-represented, though the groups showed no difference in activation or CD3 levels. At VDJ recombination sites, type 1 diabetes patients had fewer insertions and more deleted nucleotides, which implies abnormalities in thymic rearrangement. Naive, central memory and regulatory TCRB repertoires appeared to be more alike among patients than among healthy donors. PCR might favor shorter templates, but patient and control samples were amplified and corrected together, so any skew would affect both groups equally.

The entire amount of isolated RNA was reverse transcribed using the High Capacity cDNA Reverse Transcription Kit, so the sequenced TCRB transcripts were expressed ones. Deep immunoSEQ sequencing was performed on naive, central memory and regulatory T cell samples, with an average of approximately 4 million total reads per sample. Sorted cells were lysed in RLT buffer and RNA was extracted with DNase-treated RNeasy Micro or Mini kits, depending on cell number. To prevent cross-contamination, each cell subset was processed individually, whereas patient and healthy donor samples were processed jointly. The immunoSEQ multiplex PCR was used to amplify TCRB sequences from cDNA, generating 87-bp fragments that spanned the CDR3 region. Amplicons were sequenced on the Illumina HiSeq platform. As for the authors' bioinformatics: PCR bias was computationally corrected using synthetic template baselines, reads within Hamming distance 2 were collapsed, and singletons that could not be merged were discarded. Reads were aligned against IMGT to assign V, D and J genes, CDR3 length and insertions or deletions at six rearrangement sites. Within each subset, clonotype counts were normalized to the number of sorted cells before true diversity and Gini coefficients were calculated with the tcR R package. The overlap coefficient, calculated on TCRB nucleotide sequences, was used to measure repertoire sharing. As a proxy for the pre-selection repertoire, out-of-frame TCRB sequences from naive cells were analyzed. The table comes from immuneACCESS by way of TCRdb, which keeps in-frame sequences with V and J called. Part of the clones is missing from these tables; in studies checked, under half for an unresolved V gene and the rest for unknown reasons. That table gives V, J and clone size, and the DNA gave D and trimming. Recorded for this sample are about 620,000 clones; around a sixth of them occurred a single time. About 0.087% of the sample is held by the ten biggest clonotypes.

CDR1 and CDR2, looked up from the germline V gene, are SQVTM and ANQGSEA. V is shortened by 4 bases, J by 2 bases, and the region joining them spans 2 bases. Spanning cysteine to phenylalanine, the CDR3 consists of 10 amino acids. Only the CDR3 part of the read is kept: 30 bases, read in frame from the first base. Each donor gave one peripheral blood draw, averaging around 120 mL, which was collected into heparinised tubes. A BD FACSAria II was used to sort naive, central memory, regulatory and stem cell-like memory CD4+ T cells with a panel that included CD45RO, CCR7, CD25, CD127, CD95 and CD27. All sorted populations exceeded 95% purity. PBMCs were isolated right away by Lymphoprep density gradient centrifugation and were stained directly, without culture. So that batch effects would be minimized, each experiment stained and sorted samples in pairs, pairing one healthy donor with one patient. This clone was seen only a few times. No cognate antigen has been identified for it. Nothing much larger sits one base from this clone, and base qualities are not available. The identical CDR3 is also encoded by other nucleotide sequences in the sample.

The sequence links TRBV29-1 to TRBJ2-5, with the D gene call left open. The clonotype originates from a man between 18 and 35 years old in good health. Sequenced: naive CD4+ T cells from blood. The cell subset or site label of this sample denotes: true naive CD4+ T cells. The CDR3 in this case is CSVGQETQYF. The DNA sequence reads TGCAGCGTTGGTCAAGAGACCCAGTACTTC.